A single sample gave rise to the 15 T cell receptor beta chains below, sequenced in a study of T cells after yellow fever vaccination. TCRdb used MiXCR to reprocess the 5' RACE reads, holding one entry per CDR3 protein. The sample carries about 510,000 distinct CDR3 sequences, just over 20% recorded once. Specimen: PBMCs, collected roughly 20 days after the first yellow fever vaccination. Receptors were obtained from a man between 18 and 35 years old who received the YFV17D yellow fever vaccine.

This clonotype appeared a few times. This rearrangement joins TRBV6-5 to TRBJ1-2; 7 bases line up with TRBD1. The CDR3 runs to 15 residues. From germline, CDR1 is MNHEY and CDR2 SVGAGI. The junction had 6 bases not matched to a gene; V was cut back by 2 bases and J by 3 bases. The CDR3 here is CASSYASTGHYGYTF. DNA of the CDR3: TGTGCCAGCAGTTACGCATCGACAGGGCACTATGGCTACACCTTC.

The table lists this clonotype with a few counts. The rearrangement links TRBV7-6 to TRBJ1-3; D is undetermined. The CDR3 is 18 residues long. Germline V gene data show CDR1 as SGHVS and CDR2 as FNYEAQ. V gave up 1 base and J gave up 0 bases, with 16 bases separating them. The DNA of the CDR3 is TGTGCCAGCAGCTTAGGGGCAGTCGGCCACTACTCTGGAAACACCATATATTTT. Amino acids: CASSLGAVGHYSGNTIYF.

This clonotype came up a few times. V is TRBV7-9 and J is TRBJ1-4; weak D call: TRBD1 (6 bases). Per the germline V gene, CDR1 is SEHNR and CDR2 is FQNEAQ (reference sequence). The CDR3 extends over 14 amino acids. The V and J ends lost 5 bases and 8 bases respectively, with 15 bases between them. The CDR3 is CASSEQGGGEKLFF. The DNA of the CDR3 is TGTGCCAGCAGCGAACAGGGTGGCGGAGAAAAACTGTTTTTT. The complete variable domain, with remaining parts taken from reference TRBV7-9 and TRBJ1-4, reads DTGVSQNPRHKITKRGQNVTFRCDPISEHNRLYWYRQTLGQGPEFLTYFQNEAQLEKSRLLSDRFSAERPKGSFSTLEIQRTEQGDSAMYLCASSEQGGGEKLFFGSGTQLSVL.

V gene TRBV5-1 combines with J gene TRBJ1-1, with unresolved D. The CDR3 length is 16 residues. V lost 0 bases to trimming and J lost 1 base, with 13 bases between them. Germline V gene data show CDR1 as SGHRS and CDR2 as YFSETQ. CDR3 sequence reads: CASSLEARVGNTEAFF. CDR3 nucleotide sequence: TGCGCCAGCAGCTTGGAGGCGCGGGTGGGGAACACTGAAGCTTTCTTT.

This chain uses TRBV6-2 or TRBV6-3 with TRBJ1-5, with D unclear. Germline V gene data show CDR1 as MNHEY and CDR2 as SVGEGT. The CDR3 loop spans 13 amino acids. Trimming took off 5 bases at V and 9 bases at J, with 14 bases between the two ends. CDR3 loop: CASSPYEAGPQHF. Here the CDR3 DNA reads TGTGCCAGCAGTCCGTATGAGGCTGGGCCCCAGCATTTT.

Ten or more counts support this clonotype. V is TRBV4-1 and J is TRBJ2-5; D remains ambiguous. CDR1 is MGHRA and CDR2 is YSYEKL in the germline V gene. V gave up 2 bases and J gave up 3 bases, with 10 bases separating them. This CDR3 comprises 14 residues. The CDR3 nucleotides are TGCGCCAGCAGCCAATTTCCAGCTAAAGAGACCCAGTACTTC. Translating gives CASSQFPAKETQYF.

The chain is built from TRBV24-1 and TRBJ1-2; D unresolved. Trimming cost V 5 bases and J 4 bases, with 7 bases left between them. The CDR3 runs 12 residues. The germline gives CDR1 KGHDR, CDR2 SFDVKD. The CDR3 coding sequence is TGTGCCACCAGTGCGGACGGCTATGGCTACACCTTC. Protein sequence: CATSADGYGYTF.

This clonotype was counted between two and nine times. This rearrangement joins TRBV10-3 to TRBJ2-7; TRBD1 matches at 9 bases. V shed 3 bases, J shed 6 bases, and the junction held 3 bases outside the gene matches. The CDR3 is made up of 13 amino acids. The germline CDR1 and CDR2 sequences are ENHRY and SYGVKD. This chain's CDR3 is CAISDSTGGEQYV. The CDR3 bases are TGTGCCATCAGTGACTCGACAGGGGGCGAGCAGTACGTC.

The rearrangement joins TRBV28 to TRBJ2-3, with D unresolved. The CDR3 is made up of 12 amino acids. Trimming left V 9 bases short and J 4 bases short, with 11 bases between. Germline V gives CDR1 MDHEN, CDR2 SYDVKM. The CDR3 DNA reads TGTGCCAGTGCGGTCCCGGCAGATACGCAGTATTTT. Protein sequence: CASAVPADTQYF.

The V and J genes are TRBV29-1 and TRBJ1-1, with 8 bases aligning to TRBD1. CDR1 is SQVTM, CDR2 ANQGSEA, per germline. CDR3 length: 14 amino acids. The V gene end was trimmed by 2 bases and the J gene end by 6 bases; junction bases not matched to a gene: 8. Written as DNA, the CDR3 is TGCAGCGTTGAACGCGACAGGGGAATTTCTGAAGCTTTCTTT. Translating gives CSVERDRGISEAFF.

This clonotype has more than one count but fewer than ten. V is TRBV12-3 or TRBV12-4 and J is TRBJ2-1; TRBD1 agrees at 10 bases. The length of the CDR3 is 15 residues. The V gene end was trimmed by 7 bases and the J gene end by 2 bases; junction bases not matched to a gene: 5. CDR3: CASTMGQGTYNEQFF. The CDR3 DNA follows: TGTGCCAGCACCATGGGACAGGGGACCTACAATGAGCAGTTCTTC.

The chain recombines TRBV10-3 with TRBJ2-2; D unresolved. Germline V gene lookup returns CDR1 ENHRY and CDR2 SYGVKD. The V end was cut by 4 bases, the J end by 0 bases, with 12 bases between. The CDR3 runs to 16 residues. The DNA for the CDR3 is TGTGCCATCAGTGGAAGAGACGACGCGAACACCGGGGAGCTGTTTTTT. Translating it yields CAISGRDDANTGELFF.

The CDR3 spells CASTSPGQTADTQYF. CDR3 coding DNA: TGTGCCAGCACCAGTCCGGGACAGACTGCAGATACGCAGTATTTT. The chain has TRBV7-9 and TRBJ2-3, with TRBD1 matching 7 bases. With 7 bases clipped from V and 4 bases from J, the junction kept 11 bases outside the gene matches. CDR1 is SEHNR and CDR2 is FQNEAQ in the germline V gene (reference sequence). The CDR3 covers 15 residues.

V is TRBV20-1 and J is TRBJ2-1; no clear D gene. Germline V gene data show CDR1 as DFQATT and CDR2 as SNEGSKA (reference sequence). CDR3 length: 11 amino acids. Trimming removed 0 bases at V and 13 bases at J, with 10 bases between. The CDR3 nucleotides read TGCAGTGCTAGAGATAGGGTAGTTCAGTTCTTC. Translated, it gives CSARDRVVQFF.

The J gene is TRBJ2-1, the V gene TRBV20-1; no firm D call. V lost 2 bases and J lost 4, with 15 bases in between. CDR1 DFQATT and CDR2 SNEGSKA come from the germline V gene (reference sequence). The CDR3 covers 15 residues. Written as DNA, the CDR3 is TGCAGTGCTAGAAACTCGCTCCCTCGATACAATGAGCAGTTCTTC. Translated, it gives CSARNSLPRYNEQFF.